This TCR beta chain comes out of a study of persistence of HIV-infected CD4 T cells. Study overall: A median of roughly 8 years of suppressive ART preceded sampling.

Regarding this clone: What it recognizes is unknown.

The stimulus was lysate of CMV-infected fibroblasts, approximately 9.6 ug/mL. Sorted nonresponding memory CD4+ T cells were CD40L-negative, CD69-negative, CD45RO-high. For at least 4 years, plasma HIV-1 RNA was undetectable (<50 copies/mL). Donors had CD4+ T cell counts above 400 cells/uL and were CMV-seropositive. The germline V gene encodes CDR1 MNHNY and CDR2 SVGAGI (reference sequence). V lost 4 bases to trimming and J lost 6 bases; unmatched junction nucleotides: 8. The CDR3 runs 15 residues. This was the immunoSEQ version 4 assay in survey mode. Libraries were prepared by immunoSEQ multiplex PCR; TCRdb keeps only in-frame clonotypes and omits some of them. Of roughly 28,000 clones in the sample, over 65% were seen once.

The sample here was CD4+ T cells sorted from PBMCs after approximately 19-hour stimulation, taken from a patient who received antiretroviral therapy. The rearrangement uses TRBV6-6 and TRBJ2-3; 9 nucleotides match TRBD1. This receptor was obtained from an adult woman with HIV who was CMV-seropositive. The DNA of the CDR3 is TGTGCCAGCAGTTCCGGACAGGGGAGGTGGGATACGCAGTATTTT. Translated: CASSSGQGRWDTQYF.